The sequence of this TCR beta chain was determined in a study of T cell responses to AZD1222 COVID-19 vaccine. Whole-study results and caveats: Dominant CD4 TCR responses targeted spike regions 160-218 and 743-854. Clonal diversity was possibly underestimated, and white British individuals and females predominated among donors.

A word on this clone: The antigen remains unidentified.

Here immunoSEQ multiplex PCR was the method, and the copy in TCRdb shows in-frame clones only, minus some. The repertoire holds around 100,000 clones, with about 86% as singletons. Germline V gene lookup returns CDR1 MNHEY and CDR2 SMNVEV (reference sequence). V lost 7 bases, J lost 3 bases, and 25 bases lay in between. This CDR3 has 17 amino acids. The specimen was peripheral blood, collected on day 0 of AZD1222 vaccination. The TCR comes from an adult in good health. V gene TRBV27 combines with J gene TRBJ2-7; maybe TRBD2 (6 bases). CDR3 amino acids: CASTLTHRGLFRYEQYF. DNA of the CDR3: TGTGCCAGCACCCTTACCCATCGGGGACTCTTCCGCTACGAGCAGTACTTC.